This paragraph covers one TCR beta chain sequence. Its antigen target is currently unknown. Per-nucleotide qualities are absent, and no much larger clonotype sits a single base away. The donors were healthy, HIV-negative adults who had no recently reported acute infections or vaccinations. Only Caucasian adults living in Nashville, Tennessee, USA were represented among the donors. For unsorted samples, tens of millions of PBMCs were counted, and genomic DNA was extracted using the QIAamp DNA Blood Mini kit. Blood was obtained by leukapheresis, after which PBMCs were separated by Ficoll-Histopaque density gradient centrifugation and cryopreserved in liquid nitrogen vapor phase. Trimming removed 1 base from V and 7 bases from J, leaving 17 bases between the germline ends. As encoded in the germline V gene, CDR1 is SGHTA while CDR2 is FQGNSA. The CDR3, cysteine through phenylalanine, is 15 amino acids long. The kept DNA is CDR3 alone, 45 bases in frame from the first base.

These data belong to a study of shared clonotypes between healthy human individuals (TCRdb year 2020). For the study in its entirety: Two women and a few men aged 18 to 49 years were included in the cohort. To estimate repertoire size and how much clonotype sharing occurs between individuals, the study deeply sequenced the blood TCR repertoires of about 5 healthy adults. Different laboratories and diverse techniques were used to prepare libraries and sequence TCR repertoires, to increase sequencing depth and limit assay-specific biases. Each donor's leukapheresis produced roughly between roughly 0.85 and 10 billion PBMCs. Here is what the overall study found, with its caveats: Sampling was restricted to blood, and TCR repertoires in tissue are likely to differ from TCR repertoires in blood. Pairwise subsampling led to the expectation that sequencing depth would affect the degree of clonotype sharing among donors. The genetic and exposure-history diversity represented was limited by the small number of donors.

Using the deep immunoSEQ assay, TCR CDR3 regions were amplified from genomic DNA by multiplex PCR. For each cell subset, the extracted genomic DNA was distributed evenly across all wells of several immunoSEQ 96-well plates, and each plate served as one replicate. For unsorted PBMC, roughly 0.3 ug genomic DNA, equal to 30,000 or so T cell genomes, was loaded into each replicate PCR. Genomic DNA from unsorted PBMC was sequenced over ten immunoSEQ deep assay plates. Purified libraries were quantified with a Qubit 3.0 fluorometer, sized on a Bioanalyzer 2100, and re-quantified with the KAPA Library Quantification kit. Each immunoSEQ 96-well plate was sequenced on its own single-read 150-cycle Illumina NextSeq 550 flow cell. On the study's bioinformatics: Because the immunoSEQ output held only junctional sequences and lacked quality scores, the filtering could not match the filtering applied to full-length reads. Sequences were annotated with PyIR, a Python wrapper for IgBLAST v1.9, and V/J genes and CDR3 were assigned using IMGT germline references. Any read was removed if the V/J assignment was weak (E-value above 1e-6), the CDR3 was missing, or the read contained stop codons, out-of-frame junctions, or ambiguous translated residues. A V3J clonotype was defined by an identical inferred V gene, J gene, and CDR3 amino acid sequence. Percentage overlap between repertoires was computed as shared unique clonotypes divided by the size of the smaller repertoire. Three approaches were used to assess repertoire richness: RTK rarefaction, the Chao1 estimator, and Recon v2.1 estimates of unobserved clonotypes. The clones in this table, taken by TCRdb from immuneACCESS, are in-frame only. Not every clone is retained; where verified, under half of the shortfall comes from an unresolved V gene, and the cause of the rest is unknown. Clone size and V and J calls were adopted from that table, with D and trimming inferred from the DNA. This sample lists roughly 500,000 clones; about four fifths were detected once. In total, the top ten clones hold approximately 13% of the sample.

Material: PBMCs. This TCR came from a woman aged 40 to 49 in good health. Some clones in this sample may be carry-over from other donors' samples. The chain is assembled from TRBV7-2 and TRBJ2-7, with a weak D call of TRBD2 (6 bases match). The CDR3 region reads CASSLDFGLSREQYF. The DNA reads as follows: TGTGCCAGCAGCTTAGATTTCGGACTATCCCGGGAGCAGTACTTC.